This T cell receptor (beta chain) was obtained from a study of Ad26.COV2.S vaccination and SARS-CoV-2 variants. Study-wide points: Ad26.COV2.S recipients had broader spike-specific TCRs (P = 0.0014).

Only in-frame clones appear in the TCRdb table, and some are missing; sequencing was by immunoSEQ multiplex PCR. The sample carries some 320,000 clones, 85% recorded once. Note on this clone: Its target is unknown.

Trimming at V came to 4 bases and at J to 2 bases, leaving 7 bases not matched to a gene. Germline V lookup: CDR1 MNHNY, CDR2 SVGAGI (reference sequence). CDR3 length: 15 residues. The treatment denotes: roughly 20 received Ad26.COV2.S at low or high dose, single or two shots; 5 received placebo; per-sample allocation not given. All samples were drawn on day 63, counting from the first vaccine or placebo injection. V and J are TRBV6-6 and TRBJ2-5, with 7 bases that match TRBD2. The specimen was peripheral blood, collected in a trial of Ad26.COV2.S vaccine versus placebo. The sequence was collected from a person aged 18-65 years who received the Ad26.COV2.S COVID-19 vaccine or a placebo. CDR3 sequence reads: CASSSLAEIQETQYF. The CDR3 DNA reads TGTGCCAGCAGTTCCCTAGCGGAGATACAAGAGACCCAGTACTTC.